A selection of T cell receptor beta chains follows, all from one sample in a study of a mutant IDH1 vaccine in newly diagnosed glioma. TCRdb keeps only in-frame clones here, not all; method: immunoSEQ multiplex PCR. The sample has tens of thousands of clones, 60% to 85% seen once; the top ten hold 9% to 15%. The antigens of these receptors remain unknown. The specimen comprised PBMCs, sampled from a glioma patient whose treatment included an IDH1 peptide vaccine. The receptors were sampled from a man aged 40-50 years with glioma. CDR3s include the opening cysteine and the closing phenylalanine or tryptophan. D genes are given only for firm matches.

D	J	V	CDR3	DNA
TRBD2	TRBJ2-1	TRBV19	CASSGGLADSYNEQFF	TGTGCCAGTAGTGGCGGACTAGCGGATTCCTACAATGAGCAGTTCTTC
TRBD1	TRBJ1-1	TRBV7-2	CASRFDRATEAFF	TGTGCCAGCAGGTTCGACAGGGCCACTGAAGCTTTCTTT
NA	TRBJ1-3	TRBV30	CAWSSGFRNTIYF	TGTGCCTGGAGTTCAGGGTTTCGAAACACCATATATTTT
NA	TRBJ2-2	TRBV25-1	CASSEPQGAGELFF	TGTGCCAGCAGTGAACCACAGGGCGCCGGGGAGCTGTTTTTT
TRBD1	TRBJ1-3	TRBV5-6	CASSPTGGTGNTIYF	TGTGCCAGCAGCCCTACAGGGGGGACTGGAAACACCATATATTTT
NA	TRBJ1-1	TRBV6-5	CAILVLTGYTEAFF	TGTGCCATTCTAGTCCTTACAGGGTATACTGAAGCTTTCTTT
NA	TRBJ1-2	TRBV5-8	CASSSLQGIHGYTF	TGTGCCAGCAGTTCTCTGCAGGGGATTCATGGCTACACCTTC
NA	TRBJ1-1	TRBV5-1	CASSLAGGLTEAFF	TGCGCCAGCAGCTTGGCGGGGGGGCTAACTGAAGCTTTCTTT
TRBD1	TRBJ2-2	TRBV18	CASSPPTGPSGELFF	TGTGCCAGCTCACCGCCGACAGGGCCCAGCGGGGAGCTGTTTTTT
TRBD2	TRBJ2-1	TRBV7-6	CASSLGLAGRNEQFF	TGTGCCAGCAGCCTAGGACTAGCGGGAAGAAATGAGCAGTTCTTC
NA	TRBJ2-2	TRBV27	CASSLSPGTGELFF	TGTGCCAGCAGTTTATCCCCCGGCACCGGGGAGCTGTTTTTT
NA	TRBJ1-6	TRBV5-8	CASSLGRGPYNSPLHF	TGTGCCAGCAGCTTGGGGAGGGGCCCCTATAATTCACCCCTCCACTTT
TRBD1	TRBJ1-3	TRBV28	CASSRPGGGGNTIYF	TGTGCCAGCAGCCGCCCCGGAGGGGGCGGAAACACCATATATTTT
TRBD1	TRBJ1-1	TRBV13	CASSPGQGTAHTEAFF	TGTGCCAGCAGCCCTGGACAGGGTACGGCTCACACTGAAGCTTTCTTT
NA	TRBJ1-3	TRBV5-8	CASSLGAVSGNTIYF	TGTGCCAGCAGCTTGGGCGCAGTCTCTGGAAACACCATATATTTT
TRBD2	TRBJ2-3	TRBV11-2	CASSITSGRPDTQYF	TGTGCCAGCAGCATAACTAGCGGGAGGCCAGATACGCAGTATTTT
NA	TRBJ2-6	TRBV5-1	CASSLRGAGSGANVLTF	TGCGCCAGCAGCTTGAGGGGGGCTGGCTCTGGGGCCAACGTCCTGACTTTC
NA	TRBJ1-1	TRBV6-5	CASRLDTNTEAFF	TGTGCCAGCAGGTTGGATACAAACACTGAAGCTTTCTTT
TRBD2	TRBJ2-1	TRBV11-2	CASSFLAGVYDEQFF	TGTGCCAGCAGCTTTCTAGCGGGAGTCTACGATGAGCAGTTCTTC